This entry lists 8 T cell receptor beta chains sequenced from one sample in a study of post-analysis software for immune sequencing data. Whole-study results and caveats: Four or five TRBV segments, including TRBV5-6, TRBV5-1 and TRBV20-1, were more frequent in patients than controls.

No antigen is known for these receptors. Carried by the TCR beta cDNA libraries were unique molecular identifiers. TCRdb reanalysed the PCR reads using MiXCR and keeps one entry per CDR3 protein. The table records hundreds of thousands of distinct CDR3 sequences, around 37% of them present only once. Material for sequencing was blood. Every receptor here comes from a girl aged 5 to 17 with multiple sclerosis.

V is TRBV29-1 and J is TRBJ1-4, with 7 bases that match TRBD1. This CDR3 is built from 12 residues. Germline CDR1 reads SQVTM; CDR2 reads ANQGSEA. The junction had 1 base not matched to a gene; V was cut back by 4 bases and J by 5 bases. CDR3 amino acids: CSVGDRNEKLFF. The CDR3 region has the DNA TGCAGCGTTGGGGACAGAAATGAAAAACTGTTTTTT.

This clonotype has just a few counts. The rearrangement links TRBV27 to TRBJ2-7; D gene unclear. Deletions cut 1 base from V and 3 bases from J, with 7 bases between. From germline, CDR1 is MNHEY and CDR2 SMNVEV (reference sequence). The CDR3 covers 13 residues. CDR3 sequence reads: CASSLWVLYEQYF. As DNA, the CDR3 is TGTGCCAGCAGTTTATGGGTTCTCTACGAGCAGTACTTC.

The rearrangement joins TRBV7-9 to TRBJ1-5; TRBD1 matches at 7 bases. The V gene end was trimmed by 5 bases and the J gene end by 4 bases; junction bases not matched to a gene: 2. The germline V gene encodes CDR1 SEHNR and CDR2 FQNEAQ (reference sequence). CDR3 length: 13 residues. As DNA, the CDR3 is TGTGCCAGCAGCATGGACAGGAATCAGCCCCAGCATTTT. Translating gives CASSMDRNQPQHF.

This chain uses TRBV12-5 with TRBJ1-1; D possibly corresponds to TRBD1 (6 bases). The CDR3 contains 15 residues. From germline, CDR1 is LGHNT and CDR2 FRNRAP. V was pared by 2 bases and J by 7 bases, with 17 bases between. The CDR3 sequence is CASGLSTRGMGEAFF. The DNA of the CDR3 is TGTGCTAGTGGTTTGTCCACCAGGGGAATGGGTGAAGCTTTCTTT.

This clonotype was observed a handful of times. The chain employs TRBV2 and TRBJ2-7; possible D gene TRBD1, 5 bases. CDR3 length: 12 amino acids. Germline V gives CDR1 SNHLY, CDR2 FYNNEI. V shed 6 bases and J shed 3 bases, with 9 bases lying between them. CDR3 loop: CASRKDSYEQYF. The DNA of the CDR3 is TGTGCCAGCAGGAAAGACAGCTACGAGCAGTACTTC.

The chain carries TRBV4-3 and TRBJ2-1, with 9 bases fitting TRBD2. Germline V lookup: CDR1 LGHNA, CDR2 YSLEER. The CDR3 runs 16 residues. The V and J ends lost 0 bases and 6 bases, in that order; junction bases with no gene match: 6. CDR3 residues: CASSQEVSGGLNEQFF. The CDR3 nucleotides are TGCGCCAGCAGCCAAGAGGTTAGCGGGGGCCTCAATGAGCAGTTCTTC.

This clonotype was picked up a small number of times. The J gene is TRBJ2-1, the V gene TRBV5-1; 7 nucleotides align to TRBD2. V dropped 4 bases and J dropped 10; count of bases not matched to a gene: 8. Germline CDR1 SGHRS, CDR2 YFSETQ. The CDR3 consists of 13 residues. The CDR3 loop is CASSLRLASEQFF. The CDR3 bases are TGCGCCAGCAGCCTCAGACTAGCTAGCGAGCAGTTCTTC.

The rearrangement uses TRBV3-1 and TRBJ2-1, with 7 bases that match TRBD2. After removal of 3 bases from V and 5 bases from J, the junction contained 7 bases not matched to a gene. Germline values: CDR1 LGHDT, CDR2 YNNKEL (reference sequence). The CDR3 sequence is 15 residues long. The CDR3 DNA is TGTGCCAGCAGCCACAATGGGCGGGGGAACAATGAGCAGTTCTTC. The encoded protein is CASSHNGRGNNEQFF.